This entry lists 17 T cell receptor beta chains sequenced from one sample in a study of shared T cell receptors in the human thymus. This table comes from immunoSEQ multiplex PCR, and its TCRdb copy is limited to in-frame clones, with some not included. Here the sample spans 500,000 to 750,000 clones, more than 75% being singletons. A further study also used this sample, focusing on human thymus T cells.

Material: thymocytes. The source is a boy in the first two years of life with a congenital heart defect.

The chain couples TRBV7-6 to TRBJ2-2; TRBD2 agrees at 13 bases. From germline, CDR1 is SGHVS and CDR2 FNYEAQ. J lost 6 bases, V lost 0 bases, and 7 bases had no gene match. CDR3 size: 18 residues. This CDR3 reads CASSLAIRTSGSAGELFF. For the CDR3, the DNA is TGTGCCAGCAGCTTAGCGATTCGGACTAGCGGGAGTGCCGGGGAGCTGTTTTTT.

Points on this clone: The sample has other DNA sequences that encode this CDR3 too. The chain joins TRBV19 to TRBJ2-5; D gene uncertain. This CDR3 region has 11 residues. The germline V gene encodes CDR1 LNHDA and CDR2 SQIVND (reference sequence). V lost 3 bases to trimming and J lost 5 bases, with 4 bases between them. The DNA for the CDR3 is TGTGCCAGTAGTATCCGGGAGACCCAGTACTTC. Translated, it gives CASSIRETQYF.

The rearrangement links TRBV28 to TRBJ2-4; TRBD1 is a possible D gene (6 bases). This CDR3 is built from 21 residues. Per germline, CDR1 MDHEN and CDR2 SYDVKM. Trimming removed 3 bases from V and 0 bases from J, with 27 bases in between. The CDR3 bases are TGTGCCAGCAGTTTGCATCCGGGTGGCAGGGACAAACTCTTAGCCAAAAACATTCAGTACTTC. It yields the protein CASSLHPGGRDKLLAKNIQYF.

The V and J genes are TRBV29-1 and TRBJ2-5; 9 nucleotides align to TRBD2. CDR1 is SQVTM, CDR2 ANQGSEA, per germline. The CDR3 consists of 14 residues. The V gene end was trimmed by 6 bases and the J gene end by 5 bases; junction bases not matched to a gene: 10. CDR3: CSVNPRRGGETQYF. CDR3 nucleotides: TGCAGCGTCAATCCACGGCGGGGGGGGGAGACCCAGTACTTC. The complete variable domain, with remaining parts taken from reference TRBV29-1 and TRBJ2-5, reads SAVISQKPSRDICQRGTSLTIQCQVDSQVTMMFWYRQQPGQSLTLIATANQGSEATYESGFVIDKFPISRPNLTFSTLTVSNMSPEDSSIYLCSVNPRRGGETQYFGPGTRLLVL.

The V gene is TRBV5-4, the J gene TRBJ2-3; 13 bases line up with TRBD2. Germline assignment: CDR1 SGHNT and CDR2 YYREEE (reference sequence). CDR3 length: 16 residues. Unmatched junction bases numbered 1, after V lost 3 bases and J lost 0 bases. CDR3 in DNA: TGTGCCAGCAGCTCGGGACTAGCGGGGAGCACAGATACGCAGTATTTT. Translated: CASSSGLAGSTDTQYF.

The chain has TRBV6-1 and TRBJ2-7; unclear D gene. The CDR3 runs 11 residues. V shed 7 bases and J shed 4 bases, with 8 bases lying between them. CDR1 is MNHNS, CDR2 SASEGT, per germline. The CDR3 sequence is CASNDVYEQYF. The CDR3, as DNA: TGTGCCAGCAATGACGTGTACGAGCAGTACTTC.

In nucleotides, the CDR3 is TGCGCCAGCAGCCAAGAATCGACAGGGGAATTTTCCTACGAGCAGTACTTC. Translating it yields CASSQESTGEFSYEQYF. The rearrangement links TRBV4-1 to TRBJ2-7, with 8 bases fitting TRBD1. There are 17 residues in the CDR3. The V and J ends lost 0 bases and 1 base, in that order; junction bases with no gene match: 8. Germline V gene sequence: CDR1 MGHRA, CDR2 YSYEKL.

Here the CDR3 DNA reads TGTGCCAGCAGCCACCAGACAGGGGCCTATGGCTACACCTTC. Amino acids: CASSHQTGAYGYTF. This chain joins TRBV14 and TRBJ1-2; 8 bases line up with TRBD1. Trimming took 3 bases from V and 4 from J; bases not matched to a gene: 4. The length of the CDR3 is 14 residues. Germline CDR1 SGHDN, CDR2 FVKESK.

V gene TRBV4-3 combines with J gene TRBJ2-2; TRBD2 matches 10 bases. This CDR3 is 16 amino acids long. CDR1 and CDR2 (germline): LGHNA, YSLEER. The junction had 7 bases not matched to a gene; V was cut back by 3 bases and J by 6 bases. The CDR3 DNA is TGCGCCAGCAGCCAGTACCTAGCGGGAGAGGCCGGGGAGCTGTTTTTT. Its protein is CASSQYLAGEAGELFF.

The J gene is TRBJ2-2, the V gene TRBV29-1, with D perhaps matching TRBD2 (5 bases). The V gene lost 7 bases and the J gene lost 4 bases, with 19 bases spanning the gap. Germline-derived CDR1 and CDR2 are SQVTM and ANQGSEA. The CDR3 length is 15 residues. Here the CDR3 DNA reads TGCAGCGGCCGAATGGGGAGAGATTCCACCGGGGAGCTGTTTTTT. This encodes CSGRMGRDSTGELFF.

V usage is TRBV2 and J usage is TRBJ2-7; unclear D gene. V was trimmed by 5 bases and J by 3 bases, leaving 8 bases between them. The germline gives CDR1 SNHLY, CDR2 FYNNEI. The CDR3 consists of 12 residues. CDR3 DNA sequence: TGTGCCAGCAGTCCCAGCGACTACGAGCAGTACTTC. This encodes CASSPSDYEQYF.

CDR3 nucleotide sequence: TGTGCCAGCAGCTTAGCACTAGCGGGAGGTCACCAAGAGACCCAGTACTTC. It specifies CASSLALAGGHQETQYF. The chain employs TRBV7-8 and TRBJ2-5, with 12 bases fitting TRBD2. Germline V gene lookup returns CDR1 SGHVS and CDR2 FQNEAQ. The junction had 2 bases not matched to a gene; V was cut back by 0 bases and J by 0 bases. This CDR3 spans 17 amino acids.

This chain links TRBV4-2 with TRBJ2-1, with 7 bases aligning to TRBD2. This CDR3 is built from 14 residues. Germline CDR1 LGHNA, CDR2 YNFKEQ. The V and J ends lost 5 bases and 8 bases, in that order; junction bases with no gene match: 9. CDR3 sequence reads: CASSSHRGGDEQFF. The CDR3 coding sequence is TGTGCCAGCAGCTCCCATCGGGGAGGGGATGAGCAGTTCTTC.

This chain links TRBV28 with TRBJ2-2; TRBD2 matches 12 bases. The CDR3 totals 16 residues. Unmatched junction bases numbered 3, after V lost 7 bases and J lost 0 bases. Germline V gives CDR1 MDHEN, CDR2 SYDVKM. This chain's CDR3 is CASMRTSGANTGELFF. The CDR3 DNA is TGTGCCAGCATGCGGACTAGCGGGGCGAACACCGGGGAGCTGTTTTTT.

This chain links TRBV19 with TRBJ2-1; 8 bases align to TRBD2. There are 17 residues in the CDR3. The V gene's germline CDR1 is LNHDA and CDR2 SQIVND (reference sequence). V lost 0 bases, J lost 4 bases, and 8 bases stayed unmatched. The CDR3 DNA sequence: TGTGCCAGTAGTATAGATCCTGCGGGAGGCCTTTACAATGAGCAGTTCTTC. This sequence encodes CASSIDPAGGLYNEQFF.

This chain connects TRBV29-1 to TRBJ2-3; possible D gene TRBD1, 5 bases. The length of the CDR3 is 15 residues. Germline CDR1 reads SQVTM; CDR2 reads ANQGSEA. With 0 bases removed from V and 2 bases from J, the gap between germline ends came to 12 bases. CDR3 in amino acids: CSVEERGKLTDTQYF. The CDR3 nucleotides read TGCAGCGTTGAAGAAAGGGGAAAGCTCACAGATACGCAGTATTTT.

J is TRBJ1-4 and V is TRBV19; D might be TRBD1 (5 bases). The CDR3 spans 14 residues. The ends were cut back, 5 bases at V and 7 bases at J, with 14 bases in the middle. Germline V gives CDR1 LNHDA, CDR2 SQIVND (reference sequence). The chain's CDR3 is CASSFQGGSEKLFF. Here the CDR3 DNA reads TGTGCCAGTAGTTTTCAGGGAGGGTCTGAAAAACTGTTTTTT. The full variable domain, completed using reference TRBV19 and TRBJ1-4, is DGGITQSPKYLFRKEGQNVTLSCEQNLNHDAMYWYRQDPGQGLRLIYYSQIVNDFQKGDIAEGYSVSREKKESFPLTVTSAQKNPTAFYLCASSFQGGSEKLFFGSGTQLSVL.